The TCR beta chain under discussion was sequenced for a study of vaccination effects on CD4 cells after COVID-19 (dated by TCRdb to the early 2020s). Study-wide context: Participants received two doses of either the BNT162b2 or the mRNA-1273 mRNA SARS-CoV-2 vaccine. In both COVID-19 convalescent patients and infection-naive vaccine recipients, the study compared SARS-CoV-2 spike-specific CD4+ TCR repertoires from before mRNA vaccination with those from after it. Altogether, roughly 10 COVID-19 convalescent patients and 4 SARS-CoV-2-naive healthy vaccine recipients made up the full study. In the study, cultures from other donors were sequenced using the Oncomine TCR Beta short-read assay on an Illumina iSeq 100. Summary of the overall study and its limitations: At late post-vaccination timepoints, both infection-induced and vaccine-induced clones showed marked clonal contraction, consistent with waning T cell responses. The study was limited by a small number of convalescent patients, and early post-infection timepoints were lacking. Among healthy vaccine recipients, nearly all vaccine-induced clones were SARS-CoV-2 mono-reactive, and just 1 of 255 was cross-reactive with common cold coronaviruses.

V trim: 6 bases; J trim: 4 bases; unmatched bases: 5. Measured from the cysteine to the phenylalanine, the CDR3 is 14 residues long. The entry retains the CDR3 DNA only, 42 bases that are in frame from base 1. CDR1 and CDR2, looked up from the germline V gene, are MNHEY and SVGAGI. Library construction relied on the immunoSEQ multiplex PCR assay. TCR beta CDR3 sequencing was performed on DNA from the cultured, isolated CD4+ T cells. Per the original workflow: Non-productive TCR sequences were removed and reads were trimmed to the CDR3 region, keeping CDR3s of at least 7 amino acids. The MANAFEST web app was used to pick out antigen-specific clonotypes by comparing their expansion in peptide wells with that in reference cultures. To be called positive, a clone needed expansion at FDR<0.05 compared with the reference and with all other wells, an odds ratio greater than 5, and a frequency greater than 0.1% in two replicate wells. Cross-reactive clonotypes were defined as significantly expanded in SARS-CoV-2 spike wells and in at least one common cold coronavirus spike condition. CDR3 similarity was assessed by Levenshtein distance using the stringdist R package, and unrooted trees were constructed with ape in R 3.6.1. Not all clones reach the TCRdb copy of this immuneACCESS table, which keeps in-frame sequences only. Checked studies attribute under half of the gap to unresolved V genes and leave the rest unexplained. V, J and clone size are those of that table, while D and trimming were read from the DNA. The sample profile shows about 43,000 clones; just over 75% of them were found once. The ten largest clonotypes hold approximately 11% of the sample.

In the ViraFEST assay, PBMC were stimulated with viral peptide pools, and antigen-specific CD4+ T cell clonotypes were then identified by expansion using TCR sequencing. After less than eleven days of culture, CD4+ T cells were isolated with the EasySep CD4+ T cell isolation kit. Healthy vaccine recipients had no prior SARS-CoV-2 infection, confirmed by negative nucleocapsid antibodies before and after vaccination. Roughly 2.1 million PBMC per well were cultured in IMDM with about 4.6% human AB serum, 8.5 to 10 IU/ml IL-2 and gentamicin, plus 10 ug/ml peptides. Half of the culture medium was replaced with fresh IL-2-containing medium on days 3 and 7. Unless noted otherwise, every peptide stimulation condition was cultured in triplicate wells. PBMC were separated from whole blood using Ficoll-Paque Plus gradient centrifugation and were then either cryopreserved at -140C or used fresh. The spike proteins of SARS-CoV-2 and of the common cold coronaviruses HCoV-NL63, HCoV-OC43 and HCoV-229E were spanned by overlapping peptide pools. Genomic DNA was extracted from cultured CD4+ T cells with the QIAamp micro DNA kit.

To note about this clone: Its antigen is not yet known. Base qualities are missing; no much larger clone stands one base away.

The origin of this receptor is a human donor who received a COVID-19 vaccine. The rearrangement joined TRBV6-5 to TRBJ1-2; 10 bases in between match TRBD1. The material was CD4+ T cells from PBMCs cultured with SARS-CoV-2 spike peptides, obtained before COVID-19 vaccination. The cell subset or site label on this specimen signifies: SARS-CoV-2 spike overlapping peptide pool stimulation. CDR3 reads: CASRSDRGPYGYTF. The DNA reads TGTGCCAGCAGGAGCGACAGGGGGCCCTATGGCTACACCTTC.